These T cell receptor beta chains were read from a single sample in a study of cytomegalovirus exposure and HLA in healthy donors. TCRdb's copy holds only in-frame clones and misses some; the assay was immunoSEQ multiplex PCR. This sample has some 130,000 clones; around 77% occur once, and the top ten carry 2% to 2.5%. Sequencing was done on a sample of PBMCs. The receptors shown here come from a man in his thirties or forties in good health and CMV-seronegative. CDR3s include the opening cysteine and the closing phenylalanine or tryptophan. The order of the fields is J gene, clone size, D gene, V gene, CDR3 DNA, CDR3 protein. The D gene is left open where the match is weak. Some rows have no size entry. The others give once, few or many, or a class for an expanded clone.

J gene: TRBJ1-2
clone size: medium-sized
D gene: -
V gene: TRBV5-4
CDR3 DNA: TGTGCCAGCAGCTCAACAGGGTTCTACACCTTC
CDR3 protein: CASSSTGFYTF

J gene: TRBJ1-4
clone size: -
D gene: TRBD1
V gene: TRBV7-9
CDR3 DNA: TGTGCCAGCAGCGATGCGACAGGGCGGCATGAAAAACTGTTTTTT
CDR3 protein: CASSDATGRHEKLFF

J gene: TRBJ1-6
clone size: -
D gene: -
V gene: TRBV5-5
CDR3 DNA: TGTGCCAGCAGCCATGCCGGGACAAGTAATTCACCCCTCCACTTT
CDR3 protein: CASSHAGTSNSPLHF

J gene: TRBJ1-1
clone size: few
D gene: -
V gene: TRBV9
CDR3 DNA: TGTGCCAGCAGCCAAACGATTGGCATGAACACTGAAGCTTTCTTT
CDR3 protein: CASSQTIGMNTEAFF

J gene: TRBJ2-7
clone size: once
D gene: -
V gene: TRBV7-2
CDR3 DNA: TGTGCCAGCAGCCCCGATTACAGGACAAGATACGAGCAGTACTTC
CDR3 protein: CASSPDYRTRYEQYF

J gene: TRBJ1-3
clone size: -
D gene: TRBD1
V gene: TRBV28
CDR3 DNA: TGTGCCAGCAGTACCACAGGGGTGATCATATATTTT
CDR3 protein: CASSTTGVIIYF

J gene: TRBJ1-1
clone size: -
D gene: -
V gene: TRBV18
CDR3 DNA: TGTGCCAGCTCACCGGGACAGAACACTGAAGCTTTCTTT
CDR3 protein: CASSPGQNTEAFF

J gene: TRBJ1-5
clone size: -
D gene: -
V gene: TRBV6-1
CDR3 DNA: TGTGCCAGCAGTGTGGGAGGGGAGGGGCAGCCCCAGCATTTT
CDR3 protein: CASSVGGEGQPQHF

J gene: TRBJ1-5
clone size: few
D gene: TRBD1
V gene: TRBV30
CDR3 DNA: TGTGCCTGGGGACAGGGAGGAGGCAATCAGCCCCAGCATTTT
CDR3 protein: CAWGQGGGNQPQHF

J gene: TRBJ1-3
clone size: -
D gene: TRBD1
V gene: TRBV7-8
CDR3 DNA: TGTGCCAGCAGCTCCAGGGGGGCGGCTGGAAACACCATATATTTT
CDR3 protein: CASSSRGAAGNTIYF

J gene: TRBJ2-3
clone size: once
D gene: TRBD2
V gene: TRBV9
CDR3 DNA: TGTGCCAGCAGCGAGCGGGAGGGCACAGATACGCAGTATTTT
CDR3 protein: CASSEREGTDTQYF

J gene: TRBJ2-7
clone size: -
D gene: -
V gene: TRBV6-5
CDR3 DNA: TGTGCCAGCAGTTACTCTACTGAGGGCTACGAGCAGTACTTC
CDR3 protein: CASSYSTEGYEQYF

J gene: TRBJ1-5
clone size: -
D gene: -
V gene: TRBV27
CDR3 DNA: TGTGCCAGCACCCCCCTGAAGGCGTGGGAGAGCAATCAGCCCCAGCATTTT
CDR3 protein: CASTPLKAWESNQPQHF

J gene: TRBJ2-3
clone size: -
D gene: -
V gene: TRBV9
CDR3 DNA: TGTGCCAGCAGCAGACTAGGTTTCACAGATACGCAGTATTTT
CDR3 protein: CASSRLGFTDTQYF

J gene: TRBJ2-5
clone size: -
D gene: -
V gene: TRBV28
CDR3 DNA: TGTGCCAGCAGTTTCGGCGGGGAGACCCAGTACTTC
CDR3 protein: CASSFGGETQYF

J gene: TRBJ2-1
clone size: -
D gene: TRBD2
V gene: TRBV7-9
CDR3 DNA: TGTGCCAGCAGCCCGCCCGGGACTAGCGGATACAATGAGCAGTTCTTC
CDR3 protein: CASSPPGTSGYNEQFF

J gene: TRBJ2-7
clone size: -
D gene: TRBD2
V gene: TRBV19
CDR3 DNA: TGTGCCAGTAGCTTTAGCGGGATCGGCGAGCAGTACTTC
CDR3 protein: CASSFSGIGEQYF

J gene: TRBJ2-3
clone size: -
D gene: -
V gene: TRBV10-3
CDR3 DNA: TGTGCCATCAGTAATGATCTGGGGGCGCAAGATACGCAGTATTTT
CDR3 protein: CAISNDLGAQDTQYF

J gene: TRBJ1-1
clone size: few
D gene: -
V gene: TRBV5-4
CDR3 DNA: TGTGCCAGCAGCTTGGCCTTCGGTGCGGGGAACACTGAAGCTTTCTTT
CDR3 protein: CASSLAFGAGNTEAFF

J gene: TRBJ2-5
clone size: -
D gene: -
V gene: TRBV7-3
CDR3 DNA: TGTGCCAGCAGCCTAAATCCGGGACTGTCTTTAGAGACCCAGTACTTC
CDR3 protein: CASSLNPGLSLETQYF

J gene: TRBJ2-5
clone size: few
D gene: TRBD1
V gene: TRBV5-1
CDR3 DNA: TGCGCCAGCAGCTTACAGGGGGCTCCGACTGAGACCCAGTACTTC
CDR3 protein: CASSLQGAPTETQYF

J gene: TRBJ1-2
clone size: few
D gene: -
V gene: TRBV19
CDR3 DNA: TGTGCCAGTAGTGGAAATGGGGCTGGCTACACCTTC
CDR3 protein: CASSGNGAGYTF

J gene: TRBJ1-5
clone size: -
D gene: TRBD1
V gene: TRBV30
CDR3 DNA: TGTGCCTGGAGTGCCCAGACAGGGGATCAGCCCCAGCATTTT
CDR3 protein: CAWSAQTGDQPQHF

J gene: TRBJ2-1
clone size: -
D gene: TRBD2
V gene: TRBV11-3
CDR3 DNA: TGTGCCAGCAGCTTAGATGGTGGGACTAGCGGGAGGAGTGAGCAGTTCTTC
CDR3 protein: CASSLDGGTSGRSEQFF